This T cell receptor beta chain was recovered during a study of human CD8 memory T cell subsets. CCR7+ PD-1+ TIGIT+ early memory CD8+ T cells with exhausted-like traits constituted the TPEX cells. UMI-labeled 5' RACE produced the TCR beta libraries. TCRdb re-called the 5' RACE reads; one entry per CDR3 protein, DNA not given. The sample's table shows about 6,700 distinct CDR3 sequences. CDR1 is WSHSY and CDR2 is SAAADI in the germline V gene. The CDR3 sequence is 13 residues long. This clonotype was sampled from a human donor in good health. The specimen sequenced was CD8+ T cells from PBMCs. This chain joins TRBV10-2 and TRBJ2-3; TCRdb names TRBD2, which stays unverified in the absence of DNA. CDR3 loop: CASSSGGADTQYF.